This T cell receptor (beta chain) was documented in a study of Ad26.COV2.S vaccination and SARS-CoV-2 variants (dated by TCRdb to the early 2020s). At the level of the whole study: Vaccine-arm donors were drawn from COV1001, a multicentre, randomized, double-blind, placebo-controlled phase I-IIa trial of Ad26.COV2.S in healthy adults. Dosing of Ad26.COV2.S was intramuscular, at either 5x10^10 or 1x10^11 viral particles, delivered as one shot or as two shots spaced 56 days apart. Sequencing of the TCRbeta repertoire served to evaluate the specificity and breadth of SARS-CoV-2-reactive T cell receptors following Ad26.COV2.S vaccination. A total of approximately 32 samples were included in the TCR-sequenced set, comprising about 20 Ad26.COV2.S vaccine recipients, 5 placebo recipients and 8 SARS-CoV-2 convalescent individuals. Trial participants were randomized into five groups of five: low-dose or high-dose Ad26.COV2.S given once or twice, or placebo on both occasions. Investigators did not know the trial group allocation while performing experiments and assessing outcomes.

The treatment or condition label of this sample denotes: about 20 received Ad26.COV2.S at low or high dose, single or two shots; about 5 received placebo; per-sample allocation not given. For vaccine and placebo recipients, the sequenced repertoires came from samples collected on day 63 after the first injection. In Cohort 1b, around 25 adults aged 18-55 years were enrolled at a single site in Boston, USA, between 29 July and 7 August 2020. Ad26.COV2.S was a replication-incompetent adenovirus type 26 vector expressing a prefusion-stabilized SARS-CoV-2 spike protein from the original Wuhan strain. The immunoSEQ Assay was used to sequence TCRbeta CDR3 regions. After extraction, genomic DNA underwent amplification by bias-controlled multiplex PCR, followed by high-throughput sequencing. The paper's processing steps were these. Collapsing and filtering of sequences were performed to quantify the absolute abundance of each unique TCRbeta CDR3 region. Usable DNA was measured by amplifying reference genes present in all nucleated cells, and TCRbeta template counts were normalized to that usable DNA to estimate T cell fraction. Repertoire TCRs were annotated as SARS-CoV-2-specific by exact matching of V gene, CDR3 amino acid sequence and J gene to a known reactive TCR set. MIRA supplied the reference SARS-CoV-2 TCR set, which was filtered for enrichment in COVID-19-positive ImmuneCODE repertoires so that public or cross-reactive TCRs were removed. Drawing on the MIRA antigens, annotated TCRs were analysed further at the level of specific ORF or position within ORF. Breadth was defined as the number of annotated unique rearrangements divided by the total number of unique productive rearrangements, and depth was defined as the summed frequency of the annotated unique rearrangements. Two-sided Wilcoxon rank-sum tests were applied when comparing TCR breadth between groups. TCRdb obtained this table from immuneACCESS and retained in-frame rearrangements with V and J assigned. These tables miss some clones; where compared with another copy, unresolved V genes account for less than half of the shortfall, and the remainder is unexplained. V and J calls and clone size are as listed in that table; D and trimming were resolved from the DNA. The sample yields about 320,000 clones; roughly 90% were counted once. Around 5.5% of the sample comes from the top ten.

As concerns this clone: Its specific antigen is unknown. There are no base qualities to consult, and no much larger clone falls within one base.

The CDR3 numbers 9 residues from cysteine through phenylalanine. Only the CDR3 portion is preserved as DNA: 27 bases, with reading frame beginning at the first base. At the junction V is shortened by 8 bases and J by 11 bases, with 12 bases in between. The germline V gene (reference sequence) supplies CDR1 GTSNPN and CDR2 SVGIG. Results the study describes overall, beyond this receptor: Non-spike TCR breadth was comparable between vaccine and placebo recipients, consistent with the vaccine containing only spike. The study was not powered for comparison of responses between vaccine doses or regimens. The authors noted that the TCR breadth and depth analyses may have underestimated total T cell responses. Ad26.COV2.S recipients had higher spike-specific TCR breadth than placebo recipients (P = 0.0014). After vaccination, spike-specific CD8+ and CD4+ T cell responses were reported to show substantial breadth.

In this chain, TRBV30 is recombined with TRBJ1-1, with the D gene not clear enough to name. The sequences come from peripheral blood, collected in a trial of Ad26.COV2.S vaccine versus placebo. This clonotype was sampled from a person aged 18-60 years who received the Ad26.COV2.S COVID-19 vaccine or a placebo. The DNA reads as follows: TGTGCCGCCGATACGCGGGCTTTCTTT. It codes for CAADTRAFF.